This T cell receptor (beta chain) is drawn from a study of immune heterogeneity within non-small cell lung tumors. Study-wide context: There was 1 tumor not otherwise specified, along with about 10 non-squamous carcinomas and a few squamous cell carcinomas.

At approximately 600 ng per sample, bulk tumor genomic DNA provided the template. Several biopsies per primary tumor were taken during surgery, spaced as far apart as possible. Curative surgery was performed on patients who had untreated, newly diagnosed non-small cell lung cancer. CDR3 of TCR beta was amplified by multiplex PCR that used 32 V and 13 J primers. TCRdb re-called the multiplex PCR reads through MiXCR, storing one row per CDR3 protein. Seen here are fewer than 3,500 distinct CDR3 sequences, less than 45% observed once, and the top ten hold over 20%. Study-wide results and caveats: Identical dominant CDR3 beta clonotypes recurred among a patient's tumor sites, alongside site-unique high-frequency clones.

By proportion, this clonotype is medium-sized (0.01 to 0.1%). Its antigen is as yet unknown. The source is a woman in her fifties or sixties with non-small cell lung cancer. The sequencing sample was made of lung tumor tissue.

In DNA form, the CDR3 reads TGTGCCATCAGTGATGGGGGGCGTCCCTACGAGCAGTACTTC. As protein: CAISDGGRPYEQYF. The genes are TRBV10-3 and TRBJ2-7; either TRBD1 or TRBD2 may supply D (6 bases each). Germline lookup yields CDR1 ENHRY and CDR2 SYGVKD. CDR3 length: 14 residues. The V gene lost 3 bases and the J gene lost 2 bases, with 11 bases spanning the gap.